These T cell receptor beta chains were read from a single sample in a study of CD8 T cells in ankylosing spondylitis. TCRdb itself ran the 5' RACE reads through MiXCR, one entry per CDR3 protein. The sample lists 470,000 or so distinct CDR3 sequences, approximately 26% occurring once. The sequencing input was blood, either unsorted or a sorted T cell fraction (not recorded which). The receptors come from a male donor with ankylosing spondylitis. Each CDR3 is given with its conserved first and last residue. D genes are given only for firm matches. Only part of the rows carry a size: once, few, many, or a class if the clone is expanded.

V: TRBV7-9
D: TRBD2
length: 17
J: TRBJ2-2
size: NA
CDR3: CASSSDPGLAWPGELFF
DNA: TGTGCCAGCAGCTCAGATCCGGGACTAGCGTGGCCCGGGGAGCTGTTTTTT

V: TRBV12-3/TRBV12-4
D: NA
length: 15
J: TRBJ2-1
size: NA
CDR3: CASSLRQGGNNEQFF
DNA: TGTGCCAGCAGTTTAAGACAGGGAGGGAACAATGAGCAGTTCTTC

V: TRBV12-3/TRBV12-4
D: TRBD1
length: 14
J: TRBJ2-2
size: NA
CDR3: CASSWDRVSGELFF
DNA: TGTGCCAGCAGTTGGGACAGGGTATCCGGGGAGCTGTTTTTT

V: TRBV3-1
D: NA
length: 15
J: TRBJ2-7
size: few
CDR3: CASSQDVTALSEQYF
DNA: TGTGCCAGCAGCCAAGATGTGACCGCTTTATCCGAGCAGTACTTC

V: TRBV7-9
D: NA
length: 14
J: TRBJ2-3
size: NA
CDR3: CASKRGLSTDTQYF
DNA: TGTGCCAGCAAGCGCGGCCTTTCCACAGATACGCAGTATTTT

V: TRBV7-2
D: NA
length: 11
J: TRBJ1-1
size: NA
CDR3: CASSLEVGAFF
DNA: TGTGCCAGCAGCTTAGAGGTGGGAGCTTTCTTT

V: TRBV7-6
D: NA
length: 11
J: TRBJ2-2
size: NA
CDR3: CASSRAGELFF
DNA: TGTGCCAGCAGCAGGGCCGGGGAGCTGTTTTTT

V: TRBV5-1
D: NA
length: 13
J: TRBJ2-4
size: NA
CDR3: CASSSGPKNIQYF
DNA: TGCGCCAGCAGCTCGGGACCCAAAAACATTCAGTACTTC

V: TRBV12-3/TRBV12-4
D: TRBD1
length: 17
J: TRBJ1-5
size: NA
CDR3: CASSSTGGSWSNQPQHF
DNA: TGTGCCAGCAGTTCGACAGGGGGATCGTGGAGCAATCAGCCCCAGCATTTT

V: TRBV3-1
D: NA
length: 14
J: TRBJ1-4
size: few
CDR3: CASSQGQDSGKLFF
DNA: TGTGCCAGCAGCCAAGGGCAGGATTCGGGAAAACTGTTTTTT

V: TRBV6-6
D: TRBD1
length: 13
J: TRBJ1-5
size: NA
CDR3: CASTRQGAKTQHF
DNA: TGTGCCAGCACCCGACAGGGGGCCAAGACCCAGCATTTT

V: TRBV5-1
D: NA
length: 14
J: TRBJ2-4
size: few
CDR3: CASRVGSAKNIQYF
DNA: TGCGCCAGCAGGGTCGGGAGTGCCAAAAACATTCAGTACTTC

V: TRBV29-1
D: TRBD2
length: 15
J: TRBJ2-2
size: few
CDR3: CSAGRGGLATGELFF
DNA: TGCAGCGCCGGCCGGGGGGGCCTGGCAACCGGGGAGCTGTTTTTT

V: TRBV4-2
D: NA
length: 13
J: TRBJ1-2
size: few
CDR3: CASLQGPNYGYTF
DNA: TGTGCCAGCCTTCAGGGGCCTAACTATGGCTACACCTTC

V: TRBV5-1
D: TRBD2
length: 14
J: TRBJ2-1
size: NA
CDR3: CASFSGRAYNEQFF
DNA: TGCGCCAGCTTTAGCGGGAGAGCCTACAATGAGCAGTTCTTC

V: TRBV7-9
D: NA
length: 11
J: TRBJ2-1
size: NA
CDR3: CASSPWNEQFF
DNA: TGTGCCAGCAGCCCCTGGAATGAGCAGTTCTTC

V: TRBV7-2
D: TRBD2
length: 15
J: TRBJ2-1
size: NA
CDR3: CASSTGVASGNEQFF
DNA: TGTGCCAGCAGCACGGGAGTGGCTAGCGGCAATGAGCAGTTCTTC

V: TRBV6-1
D: TRBD1
length: 15
J: TRBJ1-2
size: few
CDR3: CASSETWDRGRGYTF
DNA: TGTGCCAGCAGTGAAACCTGGGACAGGGGAAGGGGCTACACCTTC

V: TRBV29-1
D: TRBD2
length: 14
J: TRBJ2-3
size: NA
CDR3: CSVALAGLRNTQYF
DNA: TGCAGCGTTGCCCTAGCGGGATTAAGGAATACGCAGTATTTT

V: TRBV29-1
D: NA
length: 12
J: TRBJ1-1
size: few
CDR3: CSVLAGVTEAFF
DNA: TGCAGCGTTCTGGCAGGGGTTACTGAAGCTTTCTTT

V: TRBV3-1
D: TRBD2
length: 15
J: TRBJ2-7
size: NA
CDR3: CASSLGLAGNYEQYF
DNA: TGTGCCAGCAGCCTAGGACTAGCGGGGAACTACGAGCAGTACTTC

V: TRBV12-3/TRBV12-4
D: NA
length: 15
J: TRBJ2-2
size: few
CDR3: CASSRLALSTGELFF
DNA: TGTGCCAGCAGCCGGCTAGCGTTGAGCACCGGGGAGCTGTTTTTT

V: TRBV2
D: NA
length: 14
J: TRBJ1-1
size: few
CDR3: CASSVGAPGTEAFF
DNA: TGTGCCAGCAGTGTAGGGGCGCCTGGGACTGAAGCTTTCTTT

V: TRBV9
D: TRBD2
length: 15
J: TRBJ2-6
size: few
CDR3: CAIPGLAGEANVLTF
DNA: TGTGCCATCCCGGGACTAGCGGGAGAAGCCAACGTCCTGACTTTC

V: TRBV5-4
D: TRBD1
length: 17
J: TRBJ2-2
size: NA
CDR3: CASSLGGSQIGGRELFF
DNA: TGTGCCAGCAGCTTGGGTGGCTCCCAAATAGGGGGCCGGGAGCTGTTTTTT

V: TRBV7-2
D: TRBD2
length: 13
J: TRBJ2-1
size: NA
CDR3: CASSRGGRFLKFF
DNA: TGTGCCAGCAGCCGCGGCGGGAGATTCCTTAAGTTCTTC

V: TRBV5-1
D: TRBD1
length: 13
J: TRBJ2-7
size: few
CDR3: CASSLTGVARQYF
DNA: TGCGCCAGTTCCTTGACAGGGGTAGCGAGGCAGTACTTC

V: TRBV5-6
D: NA
length: 17
J: TRBJ2-1
size: few
CDR3: CASSQNLGSSSYNEQFF
DNA: TGTGCCAGCAGCCAAAACCTCGGATCGAGCTCCTACAATGAGCAGTTCTTC

V: TRBV18
D: TRBD1
length: 16
J: TRBJ1-1
size: few
CDR3: CASSREARTGGTEAFF
DNA: TGTGCCAGCTCACGGGAAGCTAGGACAGGGGGAACTGAAGCTTTCTTT

V: TRBV19
D: TRBD2
length: 17
J: TRBJ2-1
size: NA
CDR3: CASSPLRSGSNYNEQFF
DNA: TGTGCCAGTAGCCCGCTGAGGAGCGGGAGCAATTACAATGAGCAGTTCTTC

V: TRBV10-1
D: TRBD2
length: 17
J: TRBJ2-4
size: NA
CDR3: CASSEYSEAGGRDIQYF
DNA: TGCGCCAGCAGTGAGTACTCGGAAGCGGGAGGGAGAGACATTCAGTACTTC

V: TRBV20-1
D: TRBD2
length: 15
J: TRBJ2-1
size: NA
CDR3: CSAGTRTSGRAFKFF
DNA: TGCAGTGCTGGGACCCGGACTAGCGGGAGGGCCTTTAAGTTCTTC

V: TRBV3-1
D: TRBD1
length: 14
J: TRBJ1-2
size: NA
CDR3: CASSLEGARSGYTF
DNA: TGTGCCAGCAGTCTCGAGGGGGCGCGATCCGGCTACACCTTC

V: TRBV20-1
D: NA
length: 12
J: TRBJ2-3
size: few
CDR3: CSVEQGKDTQYF
DNA: TGCAGTGTAGAGCAGGGTAAAGATACGCAGTATTTT

V: TRBV10-3
D: TRBD2
length: 16
J: TRBJ2-2
size: NA
CDR3: CAISESTSGSTGELFF
DNA: TGTGCCATCAGTGAGTCGACTAGCGGGAGCACCGGGGAGCTGTTTTTT